The present T cell receptor beta chain was sequenced within a study of blood T cell repertoires in COVID-19. Overall study: Donors in the United States, Italy and Spain gave samples during acute or convalescent COVID-19. Sources were T cells, B-cell-depleted T cells, or PBMCs; the material itself was cDNA or gDNA.

Authors' processing steps: For nucleated cells, counts were estimated from reference gene primer amplification. Assay used: immunoSEQ multiplex PCR; TCRdb lists only in-frame clones, some missing. The V and J calls and clone size come from that table; D and trimming were worked out from the DNA. The sample has approximately 93,000 clones, about 89% seen once. This TCR came from a human donor in a cohort sampled during active COVID-19. Input material: peripheral blood.

In nucleotides, the CDR3 is TGTGCCAGCAGCCCGACCCAGGGGAACTACGAGCAGTACTTC. Its protein is CASSPTQGNYEQYF. This chain uses TRBV11-2 with TRBJ2-7, with D perhaps matching TRBD1 (6 bases). The CDR3 runs 14 residues. The V end was cut by 5 bases, the J end by 3 bases, with 14 bases between. Germline loops: CDR1 SGHAT, CDR2 FQNNGV.